This TCR beta chain comes out of a study of cytotoxic CD8 clonotypes in ibrutinib-treated CLL. Overall study: Productive templates averaged about 250,000 per sample, and productive rearrangements 94,082.

Cryopreserved PBMCs provided about 2 micrograms of genomic DNA for the TCR beta libraries. This CDR3 spans 14 amino acids. Trimming pared 3 bases from V and 3 bases from J, leaving 12 bases between. CDR1 is MDHEN and CDR2 is SYDVKM in the germline V gene. Repertoires were generated with immunoSEQ multiplex PCR, while TCRdb's copy carries only in-frame clones and drops some. The sample carries approximately 80,000 clones, around 84% recorded once. Source: PBMCs, taken before ibrutinib treatment. The TCR was taken from a human donor with chronic lymphocytic leukemia. The chain is built from TRBV28 and TRBJ2-7; D gene uncertain. Here the CDR3 reads CASSFLGQDYEQYF. The CDR3 nucleotides read TGTGCCAGCAGTTTTCTCGGGCAGGACTACGAGCAGTACTTC.